The clone carrying this TCR beta chain was recorded a few times. This sample's time point: baseline, week 1 (first vaccination visit). Treatment here: pre-vaccination baseline after standard-of-care therapy. Trimming took 1 base from V and 5 from J; bases not matched to a gene: 5. The CDR3 covers 15 residues. Germline CDR1 reads SGHRS; CDR2 reads YFSETQ. These data belong to a study of a mutant IDH1 vaccine in newly diagnosed glioma. Profiled with immunoSEQ multiplex PCR; TCRdb holds only in-frame clones, not every one. The sample includes tens of thousands of clones, approximately 93% of them seen just once.

The sequence derives from a young man with glioma. The specimen was PBMCs, collected from a glioma patient treated with radiotherapy, temozolomide or both. The V call is TRBV5-1, the J call TRBJ2-5; 10 bases are a match to TRBD2. In DNA, the CDR3 is TGCGCCAGCAGCTTGTCGGCTAGCGGGAGTGAGACCCAGTACTTC. Residues: CASSLSASGSETQYF. The full variable domain, in which reference TRBV5-1 and TRBJ2-5 provide the parts outside the CDR3, is KAGVTQTPRYLIKTRGQQVTLSCSPISGHRSVSWYQQTPGQGLQFLFEYFSETQRNKGNFPGRFSGRQFSNSRSEMNVSTLELGDSALYLCASSLSASGSETQYFGPGTRLLVL.